This passage covers 15 T cell receptor beta chains from one sample sequenced in a study of blood T cell repertoires in COVID-19. Clones were sequenced by immunoSEQ multiplex PCR, and TCRdb holds only the in-frame ones, with some missing. Of 250,000 or so clones listed, about 85% are singletons. The sequenced sample consisted of PBMCs or T cells enriched from blood (not recorded which). All receptors come from a woman in her 50s who had been exposed to COVID-19.

The chain is built from TRBV29-1 and TRBJ2-7; 9 bases match TRBD1. V was pared by 6 bases and J by 2 bases, with 5 bases of the junction left unmatched. Per germline, CDR1 SQVTM and CDR2 ANQGSEA. CDR3 length: 13 amino acids. CDR3 residues: CSVTGGTTYEQYF. Written as DNA, the CDR3 is TGCAGCGTCACAGGGGGCACTACCTACGAGCAGTACTTC.

About this clone itself: Other DNA sequences in the sample encode the same CDR3. The chain carries TRBV7-8 and TRBJ2-1, with 9 positions matching TRBD2. V shed 5 bases, J shed 6 bases, and the junction held 11 bases outside the gene matches. Germline V gives CDR1 SGHVS, CDR2 FQNEAQ. The CDR3 is made up of 16 amino acids. As DNA, the CDR3 is TGTGCCAGCAGCCCATTTAGCGGGGGAGCGGGCAATGAGCAGTTCTTC. This codes for CASSPFSGGAGNEQFF.

V usage is TRBV19 and J usage is TRBJ1-5; D unclear. From germline, CDR1 is LNHDA and CDR2 SQIVND (reference sequence). This CDR3 contains 12 residues. V lost 5 bases, J lost 7 bases, and 9 bases lay in between. The CDR3 spells CASSPTLQPQHF. As DNA, the CDR3 is TGTGCCAGTAGTCCGACATTGCAGCCCCAGCATTTT.

The V and J genes are TRBV7-2 and TRBJ1-2; TRBD1 aligns across 7 bases. There are 15 residues in the CDR3. The V gene's germline CDR1 is SGHTA and CDR2 FQGNSA. J lost 2 bases, V lost 4 bases, and 7 bases had no gene match. This CDR3 is CASSSLTGENYGYTF. The CDR3 DNA sequence: TGTGCCAGCAGCTCACTCACAGGGGAGAACTATGGCTACACCTTC.

This clone was recorded once. The rearrangement uses TRBV10-1 and TRBJ1-6, with 7 bases that match TRBD1. Germline V CDR1 and CDR2: WNHNN, SYGVQD (reference sequence). This CDR3 region has 18 residues. V lost 8 bases, J lost 3 bases, and 16 bases stayed unmatched. The CDR3: CASPRRGRPSFYNSPLHF. CDR3 DNA sequence: TGCGCCAGCCCCCGAAGGGGGCGACCCTCTTTCTATAATTCACCCCTCCACTTT.

This chain uses TRBV11-2 with TRBJ1-1, with D perhaps TRBD1 (6 bases). Trimming removed 5 bases from V and 1 base from J, with 17 bases in between. From germline, CDR1 is SGHAT and CDR2 FQNNGV. This CDR3 region has 16 residues. CDR3 bases: TGTGCCAGCAGCCTCAATGGGGCAGGGGCGAACACTGAAGCTTTCTTT. This sequence encodes CASSLNGAGANTEAFF. The whole variable domain, remainder taken from reference TRBV11-2 and TRBJ1-1, is EAGVAQSPRYKIIEKRQSVAFWCNPISGHATLYWYQQILGQGPKLLIQFQNNGVVDDSQLPKDRFSAERLKGVDSTLKIQPAKLEDSAVYLCASSLNGAGANTEAFFGQGTRLTVV.

The chain is built from TRBV19 and TRBJ1-6; D is unresolved. This CDR3 has 14 amino acids. Germline V CDR1 and CDR2: LNHDA, SQIVND (reference sequence). Trimming left V 1 base short and J 8 bases short, with 9 bases between. CDR3 coding DNA: TGTGCCAGTAGTATAGTTCGGAGCGATTCACCCCTCCACTTT. It encodes CASSIVRSDSPLHF.

V gene TRBV2 combines with J gene TRBJ1-1; 9 bases line up with TRBD1. CDR1 and CDR2 (germline): SNHLY, FYNNEI. Unmatched junction bases numbered 8, after V lost 11 bases and J lost 4 bases. The CDR3 consists of 13 residues. CDR3 in DNA: TGTGCCCGAAGGACAGGGGCGGGCACTGAAGCTTTCTTT. It encodes CARRTGAGTEAFF.

With respect to this clone: The same CDR3 is also encoded by other DNA sequences in this sample. The chain links TRBV19 to TRBJ2-2; 9 positions match TRBD1. The CDR3 has 14 residues. CDR1 is LNHDA, CDR2 SQIVND, per germline (reference sequence). Unmatched junction bases numbered 4, after V lost 6 bases and J lost 5 bases. This CDR3 reads CASRTDRGTGELFF. Here the CDR3 DNA reads TGTGCCAGTAGGACGGACAGGGGAACCGGGGAGCTGTTTTTT.

J is TRBJ1-3 and V is TRBV12-3 or TRBV12-4; D unclear. V lost 7 bases to trimming and J lost 8 bases, with 12 bases between them. The CDR3 covers 12 residues. The CDR3 spells CASTPSPDTIYF. In DNA form, the CDR3 reads TGTGCCAGCACCCCGTCCCCGGACACCATATATTTT.

The chain links TRBV5-1 to TRBJ2-1; 9 nucleotides agree with TRBD1. The V gene end was trimmed by 0 bases and the J gene end by 7 bases; junction bases not matched to a gene: 2. The V gene's germline CDR1 is SGHRS and CDR2 YFSETQ. The CDR3 consists of 14 residues. The CDR3 loop reads CASSLDGQGNEQFF. The CDR3 nucleotides are TGCGCCAGCAGCTTGGACGGACAGGGGAATGAGCAGTTCTTC.

The chain recombines TRBV4-3 with TRBJ2-3, with D possibly TRBD2 on 6 matching bases. The CDR3 covers 17 residues. Trimming removed 1 base from V and 4 bases from J, with 18 bases in between. Germline loops: CDR1 LGHNA, CDR2 YSLEER. CDR3 nucleotides: TGCGCCAGCAGCCAAGGGGGGTGGCGGGGTCGGGCAGATACGCAGTATTTT. Its translation is CASSQGGWRGRADTQYF.

V gene TRBV2 combines with J gene TRBJ1-3; 7 nucleotides align to TRBD1. V dropped 6 bases and J dropped 0; count of bases not matched to a gene: 5. CDR1 and CDR2 (germline): SNHLY, FYNNEI. This CDR3 is 15 amino acids long. CDR3 DNA: TGTGCCAGCAGCTACGGGACAGACTCTGGAAACACCATATATTTT. Its translation: CASSYGTDSGNTIYF.

The J gene is TRBJ1-1, the V gene TRBV13; 7 nucleotides agree with TRBD1. Germline CDR1 reads PRHDT; CDR2 reads FYEKMQ (reference sequence). This CDR3 is built from 14 residues. V shed 7 bases, J shed 4 bases, and the junction held 9 bases outside the gene matches. The CDR3 bases are TGTGCCAGCACGCGCACAGGGGTGGGCACTGAAGCTTTCTTT. Translated, it gives CASTRTGVGTEAFF.

This chain uses TRBV12-3 or TRBV12-4 with TRBJ1-5; D is undetermined. V lost 3 bases, J lost 5 bases, and 8 bases lay in between. The CDR3 runs to 13 residues. CDR3: CASSFRGYQPQHF. CDR3 bases: TGTGCCAGCAGTTTCAGAGGGTATCAGCCCCAGCATTTT.